Reported below is one T cell receptor beta chain. No cognate antigen has been identified for it. No much larger clone is present one base from it, and per-base qualities are unavailable. These data belong to a study of metastatic and nonmetastatic thyroid tumors (dated by TCRdb to the early 2020s). Turning to the overall study: Repertoires from peripheral blood and from tumor or nodule tissue samples of malignant and benign thyroid patients were compared.

Trimming at the junction amounts to 0 bases on V and 0 bases on J, and the germline ends lie 16 bases apart. The germline V gene (reference sequence) supplies CDR1 DFQATT and CDR2 SNEGSKA. The CDR3 spans 17 residues, from the cysteine through the phenylalanine. The only DNA kept is the CDR3, 51 bases in frame from the first base. What the research found in general, with its limitations: In both blood and tumor samples, malignant tumors were reported to have significantly higher TCR beta diversity than benign nodules.

Before undergoing thyroid surgery, none of the patients had been given any kind of treatment. Using T-cell receptor beta sequencing, the study looked back at clinical samples from patients collected from about 2011 to 2019. Library preparation employed PCR. Sequencing was carried out with an Illumina HiSeq 4000. High-throughput sequencing was used to profile the TCR beta-chain CDR3 region of every patient. Per the source publication's procedure: The researchers built a classifier to tell apart papillary thyroid cancer patients with distant metastasis, based on CDR3 differences among clinicopathological groups. The Shannon index was used to assess repertoire diversity, and the Morisita-Horn index was used to assess tumor-blood repertoire similarity. The public reads were run again by TCRdb, first through fastp at Q25 and then through MiXCR, and only productive beta chains were kept. These V and J calls are TCRdb output, not the study's own analysis. A total of about 16,000 clones appear in this sample, less than 30% of them only once. Less than 20% of the sample is in the top ten clones.

The receptor chain draws on TRBV20-1 and TRBJ2-3, with the D call perhaps TRBD1 or TRBD2, as 6 bases match in each case. This receptor was taken from a female donor with papillary thyroid cancer or a benign thyroid nodule (not recorded which). Some clones in this sample may be carry-over from other donors' samples. Sequencing was carried out using adjacent normal tissue. The base sequence is TGCAGTGCTAGAGATCGGGGCGGAGGGGGAAGCACAGATACGCAGTATTTT. Its translation reads: CSARDRGGGGSTDTQYF.